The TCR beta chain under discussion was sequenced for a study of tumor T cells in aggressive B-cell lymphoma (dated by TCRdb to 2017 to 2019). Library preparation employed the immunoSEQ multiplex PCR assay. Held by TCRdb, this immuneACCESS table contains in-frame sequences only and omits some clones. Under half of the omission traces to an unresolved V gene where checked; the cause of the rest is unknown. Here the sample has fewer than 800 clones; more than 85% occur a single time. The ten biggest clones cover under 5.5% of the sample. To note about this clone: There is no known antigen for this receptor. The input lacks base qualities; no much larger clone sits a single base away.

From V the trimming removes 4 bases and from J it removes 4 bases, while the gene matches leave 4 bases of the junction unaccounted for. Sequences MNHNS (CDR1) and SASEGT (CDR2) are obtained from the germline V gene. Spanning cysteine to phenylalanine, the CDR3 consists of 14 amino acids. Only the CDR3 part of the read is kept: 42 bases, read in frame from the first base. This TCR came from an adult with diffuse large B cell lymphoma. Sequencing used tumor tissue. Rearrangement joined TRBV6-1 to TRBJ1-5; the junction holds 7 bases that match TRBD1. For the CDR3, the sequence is CASSGLDRNQPQHF. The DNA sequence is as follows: TGTGCCAGCAGTGGTTTGGACAGGAATCAGCCCCAGCATTTT.